The T cell receptor (beta chain) under discussion was sequenced for a study of CD8 T cells in Susac syndrome. After removal of 6 bases from V and 4 bases from J, the junction contained 11 bases not matched to a gene. The CDR3 has 14 amino acids. Looked up from germline, CDR1 is GTSNPN and CDR2 is SVGIG (reference sequence). Study-level results: The study admitted that it had a relatively small number of individuals in its TCR sequencing and HLA analysis.

Sequencing of TCR beta, carried out with a high-throughput approach, was applied to CD8+ and CD4+ T cells from the blood. While CD8+ and CD4+ T cells were isolated negatively, TEMRA cells were enriched by FACS. As regards this clonotype: Antigen unknown.

It was with random hexamers that about 0.45 to 1 ug RNA was reverse transcribed. TCR beta CDR3 was amplified by immunoSEQ covering 54 Vbeta and 13 Jbeta. One entry per CDR3 protein results from TCRdb running MiXCR on the immunoSEQ multiplex PCR reads. Of around 270,000 distinct CDR3 sequences in the sample, 75% to 85% were seen once. This sequence originates from a human donor with multiple sclerosis. V is TRBV30 and J is TRBJ2-5; TRBD2 matches at 7 bases. Specimen: CD8+ T cells from PBMCs. The CDR3 here is CACSHGGYRETQYF. CDR3 nucleotide sequence: TGTGCCTGCTCCCACGGGGGGTACCGAGAGACCCAGTACTTC.